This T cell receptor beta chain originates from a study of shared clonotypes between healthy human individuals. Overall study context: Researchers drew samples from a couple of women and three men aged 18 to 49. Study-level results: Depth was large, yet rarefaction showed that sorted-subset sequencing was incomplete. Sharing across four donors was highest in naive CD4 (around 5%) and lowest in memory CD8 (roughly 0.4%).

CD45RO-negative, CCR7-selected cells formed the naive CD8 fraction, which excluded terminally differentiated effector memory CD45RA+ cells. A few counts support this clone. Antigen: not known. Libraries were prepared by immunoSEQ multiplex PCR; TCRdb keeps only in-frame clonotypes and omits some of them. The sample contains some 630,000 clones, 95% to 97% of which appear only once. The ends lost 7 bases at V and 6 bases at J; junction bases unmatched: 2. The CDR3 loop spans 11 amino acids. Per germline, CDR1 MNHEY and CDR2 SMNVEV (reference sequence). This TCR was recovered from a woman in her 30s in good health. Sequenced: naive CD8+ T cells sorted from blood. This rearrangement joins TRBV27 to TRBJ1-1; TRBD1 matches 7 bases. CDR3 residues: CASIRGAEAFF. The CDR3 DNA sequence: TGTGCCAGCATCAGGGGGGCTGAAGCTTTCTTT.